This T cell receptor beta chain was identified during a study of blood T cell repertoires in COVID-19. Study-level background: The study drew acute and convalescent COVID-19 samples from the United States, Italy and Spain.

Clones were read by immunoSEQ multiplex PCR, and TCRdb kept only the in-frame ones, dropping some. The sample has 150,000 to 200,000 clones, 90% to 95% seen once. This CDR3 has 13 amino acids. Looked up from germline, CDR1 is SGHAT and CDR2 is FQDESV (reference sequence). V was pared by 6 bases and J by 5 bases, with 13 bases between. This receptor was identified in a woman aged 60-75 years with COVID-19, enrolled during active disease. The sequenced material came from peripheral blood. The V gene is TRBV11-1, the J gene TRBJ1-1; D might be TRBD1 (5 bases). In DNA form, the CDR3 reads TGTGCCAGCAGTCGACAGTTAAGGACTGAAGCTTTCTTT. Its translation: CASSRQLRTEAFF.